Listed below are T cell receptor beta chains from one sample, sequenced in a study of blood T cell repertoires in COVID-19. Only in-frame clones appear in the TCRdb table, and some are missing; sequencing was by immunoSEQ multiplex PCR. The sample has about 210,000 clones, more than 85% seen once; the top ten hold roughly 0.7%. The sequencing sample was made of peripheral blood. Receptor source: a middle-aged man with acute or convalescent COVID-19. Each CDR3 is given with its conserved first and last residue. The D gene is left open where the match is weak. The size of a clone is reported for some rows only, either as once, few or many, or as a class for expanded clones.

TRBJ2-3	.	.	TRBV5-4	15	CASSLQGLGTDTQYF	TGTGCCAGCAGCTTACAGGGATTGGGCACAGATACGCAGTATTTT
TRBJ2-3	.	.	TRBV28	15	CASSSSVGQGDTQYF	TGTGCCAGCAGTTCTAGCGTGGGGCAGGGAGATACGCAGTATTTT
TRBJ1-2	.	.	TRBV4-1	14	CASSPSGEHYGYTF	TGCGCCAGCAGCCCCTCTGGAGAGCACTATGGCTACACCTTC
TRBJ2-3	.	.	TRBV29-1	13	CSVAVPYSGTQYF	TGCAGCGTTGCGGTCCCGTATTCAGGTACGCAGTATTTT
TRBJ1-2	.	.	TRBV5-1	13	CASSLGGNYGYTF	TGCGCCAGCAGCTTGGGGGGCAACTATGGCTACACCTTC
TRBJ2-1	.	TRBD2	TRBV7-6	15	CASSLGTSANNEQFF	TGTGCCAGCAGCTTAGGGACTAGCGCGAACAATGAGCAGTTCTTC
TRBJ2-7	.	TRBD1	TRBV7-2	15	CASSFGTGVAYEQYF	TGTGCCAGCAGCTTTGGGACAGGGGTGGCCTACGAGCAGTACTTC
TRBJ2-3	.	TRBD1	TRBV13	17	CASSGRQGASLTDTQYF	TGTGCCAGCAGCGGACGACAGGGGGCGTCCCTCACAGATACGCAGTATTTT
TRBJ1-1	few	TRBD1	TRBV28	13	CASGGGLNTEAFF	TGTGCCAGCGGAGGGGGCCTGAACACTGAAGCTTTCTTT
TRBJ1-3	.	.	TRBV6-4	15	CASSDSAGAGNTIYF	TGTGCCAGCAGTGACTCGGCAGGGGCTGGAAACACCATATATTTT
TRBJ1-5	.	.	TRBV6-1	14	CASSELGHPQPQHF	TGTGCCAGCAGTGAATTGGGACACCCTCAGCCCCAGCATTTT
TRBJ2-4	.	.	TRBV29-1	13	CSVDGPPGNIQYF	TGCAGCGTTGATGGGCCCCCTGGAAACATTCAGTACTTC
TRBJ2-1	.	TRBD2	TRBV12-3/TRBV12-4	13	CASSFTGLEGQFF	TGTGCCAGCAGTTTTACGGGACTAGAGGGGCAGTTCTTC
TRBJ1-4	.	TRBD1	TRBV3-1/TRBV3-2	16	CASSQSGTGEYEKLFF	TGTGCCAGCAGCCAATCAGGGACAGGGGAGTATGAAAAACTGTTTTTT
TRBJ2-3	.	.	TRBV5-1	14	CASSLGQAADTQYF	TGCGCCAGCAGCTTGGGACAGGCGGCAGATACGCAGTATTTT
TRBJ2-4	.	TRBD1	TRBV18	15	CASHGQGGLENIQYF	TGTGCCAGCCACGGACAGGGGGGCCTCGAAAACATTCAGTACTTC
TRBJ1-3	.	.	TRBV6-5	14	CASSPSGAGNTIYF	TGTGCCAGCAGCCCCAGCGGGGCTGGAAACACCATATATTTT
TRBJ2-7	.	TRBD2	TRBV6-6	14	CASSLVGGTYEQYF	TGTGCCAGCAGTTTAGTGGGGGGGACCTACGAGCAGTACTTC
TRBJ1-6	.	TRBD1	TRBV7-9	13	CASRETGDSPLHF	TGTGCCAGCAGAGAAACAGGGGACTCACCCCTCCACTTT
TRBJ2-7	.	.	TRBV13	12	CASGGASYEQYF	TGTGCCAGCGGTGGGGCATCCTACGAGCAGTACTTC
TRBJ1-6	.	.	TRBV27	14	CASRWSSYNSPLHF	TGTGCCAGCAGGTGGAGCTCCTATAATTCACCCCTCCACTTT
TRBJ1-1	once	.	TRBV11-1	13	CASSLGRSTEAFF	TGTGCCAGCAGCTTAGGTAGATCCACTGAAGCTTTCTTT
TRBJ2-1	.	.	TRBV30	15	CAWSVGQGDWNEQFF	TGTGCCTGGAGTGTGGGGCAAGGGGATTGGAATGAGCAGTTCTTC
TRBJ1-2	.	.	TRBV4-2	13	CASSQDGRLGYTF	TGTGCCAGCAGCCAAGATGGCCGCCTGGGCTACACCTTC
TRBJ2-1	.	.	TRBV11-3	14	CASSLDGSNNEQFF	TGTGCCAGCAGCTTAGATGGTAGCAACAATGAGCAGTTCTTC
TRBJ1-5	.	TRBD1	TRBV6-5	15	CASRRQGGSNQPQHF	TGTGCCAGCAGACGACAGGGAGGAAGCAATCAGCCCCAGCATTTT
TRBJ2-7	.	TRBD1	TRBV2	14	CASSAGTGVYEQYF	TGTGCCAGCAGCGCCGGGACAGGGGTCTACGAGCAGTACTTC
TRBJ1-5	.	TRBD1	TRBV7-9	14	CASSVQGARQPQHF	TGTGCCAGCAGCGTCCAGGGGGCGAGGCAGCCCCAGCATTTT
TRBJ2-1	.	.	TRBV9	15	CASSVERVGGGEQFF	TGTGCCAGCAGCGTCGAGAGGGTGGGAGGTGGGGAGCAGTTCTTC
TRBJ2-3	.	.	TRBV5-4	16	CASSSASGSSTDTQYF	TGTGCCAGCAGCTCCGCTTCGGGGTCTAGCACAGATACGCAGTATTTT
TRBJ1-2	.	.	TRBV19	14	CASSPTLTNYGYTF	TGTGCCAGTAGTCCAACGTTGACAAACTATGGCTACACCTTC
TRBJ1-3	.	TRBD1	TRBV3-1/TRBV3-2	16	CASSQYGQDSGNTIYF	TGTGCCAGCAGCCAATACGGACAGGACTCTGGAAACACCATATATTTT
TRBJ2-3	few	TRBD2	TRBV6-4	15	CASRLAGPHTDTQYF	TGTGCCAGCAGACTAGCGGGGCCCCACACAGATACGCAGTATTTT
TRBJ1-1	.	.	TRBV30	12	CAWARGNTEAFF	TGTGCCTGGGCCAGGGGGAACACTGAAGCTTTCTTT
TRBJ1-2	once	.	TRBV28	13	CASSLTVGYGYTF	TGTGCCAGCAGTCTGACAGTAGGTTATGGCTACACCTTC
TRBJ1-2	once	TRBD1	TRBV6-1	14	CASSETGIYYGYTF	TGTGCCAGCAGTGAGACAGGGATTTACTATGGCTACACCTTC
TRBJ2-1	.	TRBD2	TRBV28	14	CASSERENYNEQFF	TGTGCCAGCAGTGAGCGGGAGAACTACAATGAGCAGTTCTTC
TRBJ1-4	.	.	TRBV10-3	12	CAISPLNEKLFF	TGTGCCATCAGTCCCCTTAATGAAAAACTGTTTTTT
TRBJ2-2	.	.	TRBV7-9	15	CASSLDRVDTGELFF	TGTGCCAGCAGCTTAGACAGGGTGGACACCGGGGAGCTGTTTTTT
TRBJ1-4	.	.	TRBV20-1	14	CSARDAATNEKLFF	TGCAGTGCTCGTGACGCAGCAACTAATGAAAAACTGTTTTTT
TRBJ2-3	.	TRBD2	TRBV5-4	18	CASSPSLLAGDSTDTQYF	TGTGCCAGCAGCCCGAGCCTACTAGCGGGAGATAGCACAGATACGCAGTATTTT
TRBJ2-5	.	TRBD2	TRBV11-3	14	CASSPGEGRETQYF	TGTGCCAGCAGCCCTGGGGAGGGCCGGGAGACCCAGTACTTC
TRBJ2-5	.	.	TRBV4-1	16	CASSPLGGAPPETQYF	TGCGCCAGCAGCCCCTTAGGGGGGGCCCCCCCAGAGACCCAGTACTTC